The 26 T cell receptor beta chains in this list originate from one sample, sequenced in a study of T cell repertoires in cytomegalovirus infection. TCRdb reprocessed the reads via MiXCR and lists one record per CDR3 protein. This sample carries about 210,000 distinct CDR3 sequences, 6% to 8% of them seen once, and the ten largest clones take under 7.5%. The source material was PBMCs. The receptors stem from a human donor in good health (CMV status not recorded). Some clones in this sample may be carry-over from other donors' samples.

This clonotype was observed many times. This rearrangement joins TRBV6-5 to TRBJ2-2; 8 bases agree with TRBD1. The CDR3 is 16 residues long. Germline V gene data show CDR1 as MNHEY and CDR2 as SVGAGI. V shed 7 bases, J shed 7 bases, and the junction held 14 bases outside the gene matches. CDR3 DNA: TGTGCCAGCACACATCTGGGACAGGATGGCGTCGGGGAGCTGTTTTTT. As protein: CASTHLGQDGVGELFF.

This clonotype has at least ten counts. The chain employs TRBV24-1 and TRBJ1-2; a weak D match, TRBD1 (5 bases). Germline-derived CDR1 and CDR2 are KGHDR and SFDVKD. The CDR3 is made up of 14 amino acids. Deletions cut 3 bases from V and 7 bases from J, with 14 bases between. DNA for the CDR3: TGTGCCACCAGTGATGCAGGGAATGACGGTGGCTACACCTTC. Protein: CATSDAGNDGGYTF.

The table lists this clonotype with many counts. The rearrangement links TRBV11-3 to TRBJ2-1; no firm D call. Germline V gene data show CDR1 as SGHNT and CDR2 as YENEEA. The CDR3 is made up of 13 amino acids. Trimming cost V 4 bases and J 4 bases, with 8 bases left between them. CDR3 residues: CASSSAVYNEQFF. CDR3 bases: TGTGCCAGCAGCTCCGCGGTATACAATGAGCAGTTCTTC.

The V call is TRBV29-1, the J call TRBJ2-7; D perhaps matches TRBD1 (6 bases). The V end lost 4 bases, the J end lost 5 bases, and 15 bases lay between the germline ends. CDR1 is SQVTM, CDR2 ANQGSEA, per germline. The CDR3 is 13 residues long. The CDR3 DNA follows: TGCAGCGTTGGGACAGTTCTTACCCACGAGCAGTACTTC. Protein product: CSVGTVLTHEQYF.

This clonotype has a count of ten or more. The V gene is TRBV19, the J gene TRBJ2-2; D may correspond to TRBD1 or TRBD2 (5 bases each). The CDR3 consists of 14 residues. Trimming removed 4 bases at V and 6 bases at J, with 12 bases between. Germline CDR1 LNHDA, CDR2 SQIVND (reference sequence). The CDR3 nucleotides are TGTGCCAGTAGTACCCCGGGGACGGCCGGGGAGCTGTTTTTT. Its protein is CASSTPGTAGELFF.

This clonotype has just a few counts. The rearrangement uses TRBV28 and TRBJ2-1; 8 nucleotides align to TRBD1. The CDR3 spans 16 residues. CDR1 MDHEN and CDR2 SYDVKM come from the germline V gene. J was trimmed by 3 bases and V by 5 bases; bases with no gene match: 9. Here the CDR3 DNA reads TGTGCCAGCAGTCAAATACCGGGACAGGACTACAATGAGCAGTTCTTC. Translating gives CASSQIPGQDYNEQFF.

This clonotype was counted many times. The chain couples TRBV19 to TRBJ2-2, with 10 bases fitting TRBD1. This CDR3 is built from 14 residues. V lost 8 bases and J lost 5; bases outside the gene matches: 5. Germline V gives CDR1 LNHDA, CDR2 SQIVND (reference sequence). The CDR3 spells CASRTGGRTGELFF. Here the CDR3 DNA reads TGTGCCAGTCGGACAGGGGGAAGAACCGGGGAGCTGTTTTTT.

Many counts were recorded for this clonotype. The CDR3 is CSARGERGPPDTQYF. CDR3 in DNA: TGCAGTGCTAGAGGAGAGCGGGGGCCCCCCGATACGCAGTATTTT. The chain is built from TRBV20-1 and TRBJ2-3; 8 bases align to TRBD2. The J segment lost 6 bases and the V segment lost 1 base, leaving 9 bases of the junction unmatched. The germline V gene has CDR1 DFQATT and CDR2 SNEGSKA (reference sequence). This CDR3 has 15 amino acids.

This clonotype appeared a few times. The CDR3 nucleotides are TGCGCCAGCAGTCTCCAGGGGGGGCTGACTGAAGCTTTCTTT. Translated, it gives CASSLQGGLTEAFF. The chain has TRBV5-1 and TRBJ1-1; 7 nucleotides align to TRBD1. Germline V gene data show CDR1 as SGHRS and CDR2 as YFSETQ. The CDR3 is 14 amino acids. After removal of 5 bases from V and 5 bases from J, the junction contained 9 bases not matched to a gene.

The table lists this clonotype with many counts. CDR3: CASSEAGQGGSQPQHF. CDR3 sequence (DNA): TGTGCCAGCAGCGAGGCAGGACAGGGAGGGTCTCAGCCCCAGCATTTT. The J gene is TRBJ1-5, the V gene TRBV2; TRBD1 matches at 8 bases. This CDR3 region has 16 residues. CDR1 is SNHLY and CDR2 is FYNNEI in the germline V gene. Trimming removed 6 bases from V and 6 bases from J; junction bases left unmatched: 13.

This clonotype was observed at least ten times. The chain couples TRBV6-2 or TRBV6-3 to TRBJ2-7; possible D gene TRBD1, 6 bases. The V gene lost 5 bases and the J gene lost 5 bases, with 19 bases spanning the gap. This CDR3 comprises 15 residues. Looked up from germline, CDR1 is MNHEY and CDR2 is SVGEGT. The CDR3 nucleotides are TGTGCCAGCAGTGCTCTTTCAGGGGATTTGGACGAGCAGTACTTC. Translation gives CASSALSGDLDEQYF.

This clonotype showed up many times. The chain uses TRBV29-1 and TRBJ1-2; D gene unclear. CDR3 size: 13 residues. V shed 3 bases and J shed 7 bases, with 15 bases lying between them. Germline assignment: CDR1 SQVTM and CDR2 ANQGSEA. The DNA of the CDR3 is TGCAGCGTTGATCCCACAAAATCTGGTGGCTACACCTTC. Protein: CSVDPTKSGGYTF.

The V and J genes are TRBV9 and TRBJ1-2; no clear D. This CDR3 has 16 residues. V lost 0 bases, J lost 8 bases, and 20 bases lay in between. Germline loops: CDR1 SGDLS, CDR2 YYNGEE. CDR3 bases: TGTGCCAGCAGCGTAGAGGGAACATCCGACCTATGGGGCTACACCTTC. This gives the protein CASSVEGTSDLWGYTF.

This clonotype was detected many times. The chain has TRBV7-8 and TRBJ2-1, with 11 positions matching TRBD2. J lost 4 bases, V lost 4 bases, and 3 bases had no gene match. Looked up from germline, CDR1 is SGHVS and CDR2 is FQNEAQ. The CDR3 is made up of 15 amino acids. CDR3 coding DNA: TGTGCCAGCAGCTACCGACTAGCGGGGTACAATGAGCAGTTCTTC. This encodes CASSYRLAGYNEQFF.

This clonotype occurred many times. The junction departs from germline at one end; a sequencing error may be responsible. The J gene is TRBJ2-4, the V gene TRBV6-2 or TRBV6-3; 7 bases align to TRBD1. Germline lookup yields CDR1 MNHEY and CDR2 SVGEGT. The CDR3 totals 13 residues. The CDR3 here is CASSRPGTADRGF. The CDR3 DNA sequence: TGTGCCAGCAGTCGACCCGGGACAGCCGATAGAGGGTTC.

For this clonotype: Just one base apart from a much larger clone, this may be a read error. The rearrangement uses TRBV20-1 and TRBJ1-5; maybe TRBD1 (5 bases). Trimming cost V 7 bases and J 5 bases, with 9 bases left between them. The CDR3 is 11 residues long. The V gene's germline CDR1 is DFQATT and CDR2 SNEGSKA (reference sequence). The DNA for the CDR3 is TGCAGTGTTGCACAGGATCAGCCCCAGCATTTT. Residues: CSVAQDQPQHF.

This clonotype was counted ten times or more. This chain joins TRBV5-6 and TRBJ1-6; maybe TRBD1 (5 bases). This CDR3 is built from 14 residues. The germline V gene has CDR1 SGHDT and CDR2 YYEEEE. Trimming pared 1 base from V and 10 bases from J, leaving 12 bases between. The CDR3 is CASSLSGGDSPLHF. CDR3 bases: TGTGCCAGCAGCTTGTCTGGGGGAGACTCACCCCTCCACTTT. Drawing the rest from reference TRBV5-6 and TRBJ1-6, the complete variable domain is DAGVTQSPTHLIKTRGQQVTLRCSPKSGHDTVSWYQQALGQGPQFIFQYYEEEERQRGNFPDRFSGHQFPNYSSELNVNALLLGDSALYLCASSLSGGDSPLHFGNGTRLTVT.

Ten or more counts support this clonotype. The chain joins TRBV12-3 or TRBV12-4 to TRBJ2-5; TRBD1 is a possible D gene (5 bases). Trimming stripped 7 bases from V and 0 bases from J, with 12 bases between. CDR3 length equals 14 residues. The CDR3 DNA is TGTGCCAGCACCTCGATACAGGACCAAGAGACCCAGTACTTC. Protein sequence: CASTSIQDQETQYF.

This clonotype was seen ten or more times. The gene calls are TRBV6-2 or TRBV6-3 and TRBJ2-1; D is uncertain. This CDR3 comprises 13 residues. Germline V lookup: CDR1 MNHEY, CDR2 SVGEGT. The germline V and J ends were trimmed by 2 bases and 0 bases, with 2 bases remaining between them. DNA for the CDR3: TGTGCCAGCAGTTACAGCTCCTACAATGAGCAGTTCTTC. Encoded protein: CASSYSSYNEQFF.

This clonotype appeared a few times. The chain carries TRBV6-2 or TRBV6-3 and TRBJ2-2; D gene unclear. V was trimmed by 7 bases and J by 4 bases, leaving 10 bases between them. The CDR3 has 13 amino acids. Looked up from germline, CDR1 is MNHEY and CDR2 is SVGEGT. CDR3 coding DNA: TGTGCCAGCAATATTGCGGTCACCGGGGAGCTGTTTTTT. Translation: CASNIAVTGELFF.

This clonotype has ten or more counts. The rearrangement links TRBV28 to TRBJ1-5; D gene unclear. The V gene lost 4 bases and the J gene lost 7 bases, with 8 bases spanning the gap. Germline V gene sequence: CDR1 MDHEN, CDR2 SYDVKM. This CDR3 has 12 amino acids. The DNA for the CDR3 is TGTGCCAGCAGTTGGGGAGGGCAGCCCCAGCATTTT. Its protein product is CASSWGGQPQHF.

This clonotype appeared many times. V and J are TRBV29-1 and TRBJ2-7; tentative D call: TRBD1 (6 bases). Germline V gene data show CDR1 as SQVTM and CDR2 as ANQGSEA. The CDR3 has 13 amino acids. V lost 0 bases to trimming and J lost 3 bases, with 9 bases between them. The CDR3 reads CSVEDNRDYEQYF. For the CDR3, the DNA is TGCAGCGTTGAAGACAACAGGGACTACGAGCAGTACTTC.

This clonotype was counted many times. The chain employs TRBV28 and TRBJ1-5, with 7 positions matching TRBD1. CDR1 MDHEN and CDR2 SYDVKM come from the germline V gene. The CDR3 contains 17 residues. V gave up 4 bases and J gave up 0 bases; unmatched junction bases: 9. CDR3 in DNA: TGTGCCAGCAGTTCGGTAGACAGGGCAGATAGCAATCAGCCCCAGCATTTT. It specifies CASSSVDRADSNQPQHF.

This clonotype was recorded at least ten times. One end of the junction is discordant with germline, which a read error may explain. The chain is built from TRBV7-3 and TRBJ2-7; D is possibly TRBD2 (6 bases). Germline lookup yields CDR1 SGHTA and CDR2 FQGTGA. CDR3 length equals 15 residues. The CDR3 protein is CASSLTGGLTYEQYF. The CDR3 nucleotides read TGTGCCAGCAGTTTAACGGGCGGACTAACCTACGAGCAGTACTTC.

At least ten counts were recorded for this clonotype. V usage is TRBV29-1 and J usage is TRBJ1-3, with 9 bases aligning to TRBD1. With V trimmed by 7 bases and J by 0 bases, 7 bases remained unmatched. Germline V gene sequence: CDR1 SQVTM, CDR2 ANQGSEA. The CDR3 loop spans 15 amino acids. The CDR3 loop reads CSAVDRGDSGNTIYF. CDR3 in DNA: TGCAGCGCCGTGGACAGGGGCGACTCTGGAAACACCATATATTTT.

This clonotype was counted ten times or more. The V and J genes are TRBV4-3 and TRBJ2-1, with 10 bases aligning to TRBD1. V gave up 0 bases and J gave up 4 bases; unmatched junction bases: 3. Per germline, CDR1 LGHNA and CDR2 YSLEER. The CDR3 contains 16 residues. This CDR3 is CASSQDGGQGYNEQFF. The CDR3 DNA sequence: TGCGCCAGCAGCCAAGATGGGGGACAGGGGTACAATGAGCAGTTCTTC.